This T cell receptor (beta chain) was identified during a study of T cells after yellow fever vaccination. Of note for this clonotype: A read error may explain this, as a much larger clone is one base away.

TCRdb reanalysed the 5' RACE reads using MiXCR and keeps one entry per CDR3 protein. Of 300,000 to 400,000 distinct CDR3 sequences in the sample, roughly 6.1% were seen once. After removal of 2 bases from V and 3 bases from J, the junction contained 2 bases not matched to a gene. CDR3 length: 15 amino acids. Germline V gene lookup returns CDR1 SGHTA and CDR2 FQGNSA. The rearrangement uses TRBV7-2 and TRBJ2-3, with 10 positions matching TRBD2. The source is a man aged 25 to 40 who received the YFV17D yellow fever vaccine. Here the sequenced sample was PBMCs, taken 5 days after the yellow fever booster vaccination. CDR3 in DNA: TGTGCCAGCAGCTTACCTAGCGGGAGAACAGATACGCAGTATTTT. Its translation: CASSLPSGRTDTQYF.